Each of the 4 T cell receptor beta chains below was sequenced from the same sample in a study of shared clonotypes between healthy human individuals. Measured with immunoSEQ multiplex PCR; TCRdb has only the in-frame clones, and not every one. The table records 1.6 million or so clones, about 96% of them present only once. Source material: naive CD4+ T cells sorted from blood. Subset denoted: CD45RA+ positively selected. The receptors originated from a man aged 25 to 45 in good health.

The chain recombines TRBV5-1 with TRBJ2-2; possible D gene TRBD2, 5 bases. The CDR3 spans 14 residues. The germline V gene encodes CDR1 SGHRS and CDR2 YFSETQ. V shed 6 bases and J shed 3 bases, with 12 bases lying between them. CDR3 sequence (DNA): TGCGCCAGCACCCCACAAGCGGACACCGGGGAGCTGTTTTTT. It codes for CASTPQADTGELFF.

The rearrangement links TRBV25-1 to TRBJ2-5; D might be TRBD1 (5 bases). The V end was cut by 4 bases, the J end by 1 base, with 19 bases between. In germline, CDR1 is MGHDK, CDR2 SYGVNS. The CDR3 runs to 17 residues. Written as DNA, the CDR3 is TGTGCCAGCAGTGCCTACACACCCACAGGATTCCAAGAGACCCAGTACTTC. Translation: CASSAYTPTGFQETQYF.

Note on this clone: Additional DNA sequences in this sample encode the identical CDR3. The rearrangement links TRBV14 to TRBJ2-1; D not resolved. The V end lost 0 bases, the J end lost 4 bases, and 4 bases lay between the germline ends. CDR3 size: 13 residues. CDR1 is SGHDN, CDR2 FVKESK, per germline. The CDR3 DNA sequence: TGTGCCAGCAGCCAAGATTTGTACAATGAGCAGTTCTTC. Amino acids: CASSQDLYNEQFF.

This chain links TRBV7-8 with TRBJ2-5, with D unresolved. V was pared by 5 bases and J by 4 bases, with 17 bases between. The CDR3 length is 15 residues. Germline loops: CDR1 SGHVS, CDR2 FQNEAQ. The CDR3 coding sequence is TGTGCCAGCAGCAGACGTCGTGGCGCGAGAGAGACCCAGTACTTC. It specifies CASSRRRGARETQYF.